This T cell receptor beta chain was observed in a study of shared clonotypes between healthy human individuals (dated by TCRdb to 2018 to 2020). At the level of the whole study: The cohort included three men and a couple of women between 18 and 49 years of age. For each donor, three plates each were used for CD4 naive and CD4 memory, two plates were used for CD8 naive, and one plate was used for CD8 memory. The study deeply sequenced blood TCR repertoires of five healthy adults to estimate repertoire size and the extent of clonotype sharing between individuals. To increase sequencing depth and limit assay-specific biases, TCR repertoire library preparation and sequencing were carried out by different laboratories using diverse techniques. Between about 0.85 and 8.9 billion PBMCs per donor were obtained by leukapheresis.

Summary of the overall study and its limitations: Rarefaction of sorted-subset datasets indicated incomplete sequencing despite the large sequencing depth. Naive subsets generally had larger estimated clonotype richness than memory subsets did. Sampling was limited to blood, and TCR repertoires in tissue likely differ from TCR repertoires in blood. Pairwise subsampling led to the expectation that sequencing depth would affect the degree of clonotype sharing among donors. Because the study included a small number of donors, the genetic and exposure-history diversity represented was limited. Higher generation probabilities were observed for clonotypes shared by all four sorted-subset donors than for non-shared clonotypes. Sharing across four donors was observed for about 5% of naive CD4, 3.5% of naive CD8, over 2% of memory CD4, and roughly 0.4% of memory CD8 clonotypes.

Using the deep immunoSEQ assay, TCR CDR3 regions were amplified from genomic DNA by multiplex PCR. Extracted genomic DNA from each cell subset was spread evenly across all wells of several immunoSEQ 96-well plates, with each plate serving as a replicate. For sorted subsets, around 0.2 ug genomic DNA, equal to some 28,000 T cell genomes, was loaded into each replicate PCR. Purified libraries were measured with a Qubit 3.0 fluorometer, size-checked on a Bioanalyzer 2100, and measured again with the KAPA Library Quantification kit. Every immunoSEQ 96-well plate was sequenced on a separate single-read 150-cycle Illumina NextSeq 550 flow cell. As for the authors' bioinformatics: The immunoSEQ output contained only junctional sequences without quality scores, so filtering could not match that applied to full-length reads. Sequences were annotated with PyIR, a Python wrapper for IgBLAST v1.9, and V/J genes and CDR3 were assigned using IMGT germline references. Reads were filtered out if the reads had weak V/J assignments (E-value above 1e-6), no CDR3, stop codons, out-of-frame junctions, or ambiguous translated residues. V3J clonotypes were defined as sequences sharing an identical inferred V gene, J gene, and CDR3 amino acid sequence. To compute the percentage overlap between repertoires, the number of shared unique clonotypes was divided by the size of the smaller repertoire. Three approaches were used to assess repertoire richness: RTK rarefaction, the Chao1 estimator, and Recon v2.1 estimates of unobserved clonotypes. OLGA was used to compute generation probabilities for all TCRbeta clonotypes that the gDNA method yielded from four donors. TCRdb retrieved this table from immuneACCESS and kept in-frame rearrangements only. Not all clones are present; in checked studies, unresolved V genes account for under half, and no reason is known for the remainder. D and trimming come from the DNA, and the V and J calls and clone size come from that table. Present in this sample are over a million clones, approximately 78% of which were seen just once. The biggest ten clones account for 0.5% to 0.6% of the sample.

With regard to this clone: Its antigen is not yet known. Within one base of it there is no much larger clone, and no base qualities were kept. The same CDR3 also results from other DNA sequences found in this sample.

Reading the germline V gene gives CDR1 SGHVS and CDR2 FQNEAQ. Counted from cysteine to phenylalanine, this CDR3 has 14 amino acids. The CDR3 DNA has 42 bases and is translated from base 1. Deletion took 2 bases off V and 3 bases off J, with a span of 10 bases between the germline ends. Donors were healthy HIV-negative adults with no recently reported acute infections or vaccinations. All donors were Caucasian adults living in Nashville, Tennessee, USA. CD4+ T cells were enriched by magnetic negative selection, after which naive cells were positively selected on CD45RA and the negative fraction was taken as the memory subset. After blood collection by leukapheresis, PBMCs were isolated using Ficoll-Histopaque density gradient centrifugation and then cryopreserved in the vapor phase of liquid nitrogen. Analytical flow cytometry was used to check the purity and quantity of every magnetically sorted T cell population. Genomic DNA was isolated from each sorted fraction and quantified by UV absorbance on a Nanodrop 2000c.

The rearrangement combines TRBV7-8 with TRBJ1-2; D gene: possibly TRBD1, on 6 matching bases. This TCR was sampled from a man aged 18 to 35 in good health. Some clones in this sample may be carry-over from other donors' samples. Source material: memory CD4+ T cells from PBMCs. Sample cell subset or site, as interpreted from the label and publication: CD45RA-negative fraction. The DNA is as follows: TGTGCCAGCAGCTTAATATCAGGGGACTATGGCTACACCTTC. This translates into CASSLISGDYGYTF.